This TCR beta chain was sequenced for a study of T-cell memory formation after mild COVID-19. A single record per CDR3 protein comes from TCRdb applying MiXCR to the 5' RACE reads. The data hold 550,000 to 600,000 distinct CDR3 sequences, with roughly 17% observed a single time. Trimming cost V 4 bases and J 4 bases, with 12 bases left between them. This CDR3 region has 14 residues. CDR1 KGHDR and CDR2 SFDVKD come from the germline V gene. The TCR originated in an adult woman who had mild COVID-19 (a few samples of this study predate the infection). Cell type and time point are not known. V usage is TRBV24-1 and J usage is TRBJ1-2; D uncertain. The sample consisted of PBMCs or a T cell subset sorted from them (not recorded which). The CDR3 loop is CATSEDGRSYGYTF. In nucleotides, the CDR3 is TGTGCCACCAGTGAGGATGGCCGCTCCTATGGCTACACCTTC.